The 27 T cell receptor beta chains below come from one sample, sequenced in a study of blood T cells in healthy people across ages. For the second PCR, which ran for 7 to 11 cycles, a sample-barcoded 5' primer and a J-beta primer mix were used. TCRdb used MiXCR to reprocess the 5' RACE reads, holding one entry per CDR3 protein. This table holds over a million distinct CDR3 sequences, more than 40% found once. The specimen sequenced was blood. These receptors were taken from a woman aged 55-69 years in good health.

CDR3 loop: CASSLKGQDYEQYF. DNA of the CDR3: TGTGCCAGCAGTTTAAAAGGACAGGACTACGAGCAGTACTTC. The chain links TRBV28 to TRBJ2-7; 7 bases fit TRBD1. Germline CDR1 MDHEN, CDR2 SYDVKM. The CDR3 is 14 residues long. V lost 2 bases, J lost 3 bases, and 4 bases stayed unmatched.

The V gene is TRBV29-1, the J gene TRBJ1-5; D is uncertain. The germline gives CDR1 SQVTM, CDR2 ANQGSEA. CDR3 length equals 12 residues. The V and J ends lost 4 bases and 2 bases respectively, with 6 bases between them. As DNA, the CDR3 is TGCAGCGTTGGTGATGGCAATCAGCCCCAGCATTTT. This translates into CSVGDGNQPQHF.

This clonotype was seen only once. The chain combines TRBV9 with TRBJ2-1; 11 bases align to TRBD2. Germline CDR1 and CDR2: SGDLS and YYNGEE. The V segment lost 1 base and the J segment 5 bases; nucleotides outside the gene matches: 2. This CDR3 region has 15 residues. CDR3 in amino acids: CASSVTSGSHNEQFF. In DNA form, the CDR3 reads TGTGCCAGCAGCGTAACTAGCGGGAGTCACAATGAGCAGTTCTTC.

V is TRBV6-2 or TRBV6-3 and J is TRBJ2-1, with 14 bases matching TRBD2. V shed 8 bases and J 5 bases; nucleotides not matched to a gene: 29. CDR1 MNHEY and CDR2 SVGEGT come from the germline V gene. This CDR3 region has 23 residues. CDR3 residues: CASGSWGDRGPPGLAGVDNEQFF. In nucleotides, the CDR3 is TGTGCCAGCGGTAGCTGGGGGGACAGGGGGCCCCCGGGACTAGCGGGAGTAGACAATGAGCAGTTCTTC.

This clonotype has only a few counts. The chain employs TRBV7-9 and TRBJ2-7; no clear D gene. Trimming shortened V by 1 base and J by 7 bases, and 14 bases separated the two germline ends. This CDR3 is built from 14 residues. The germline V gene encodes CDR1 SEHNR and CDR2 FQNEAQ (reference sequence). CDR3 sequence (DNA): TGTGCCAGCAGCTTAGACAGCCTCGCGGTTGAGCAGTACTTC. It encodes CASSLDSLAVEQYF.

The chain carries TRBV25-1 and TRBJ2-1; perhaps TRBD1 as D (5 bases). This CDR3 comprises 13 residues. Germline-derived CDR1 and CDR2 are MGHDK and SYGVNS. V dropped 7 bases and J dropped 3 bases, with 10 bases sitting between them. CDR3 region: CASMGRIYNEQFF. DNA for the CDR3: TGTGCCAGCATGGGGCGGATCTACAATGAGCAGTTCTTC.

The J gene is TRBJ2-5, the V gene TRBV6-5, with a weak D call TRBD2 (6 bases). CDR3 length equals 15 residues. Trimming shortened V by 0 bases and J by 11 bases, and 19 bases separated the two germline ends. Germline-derived CDR1 and CDR2 are MNHEY and SVGAGI. The CDR3 coding sequence is TGTGCCAGCAGTTACTCGGAGGGCAGGAAGGGAGAGCAGTACTTC. It translates to CASSYSEGRKGEQYF.

This clonotype was detected a few times. The V and J genes are TRBV20-1 and TRBJ2-1; D remains ambiguous. V was pared by 6 bases and J by 8 bases, with 11 bases between. Looked up from germline, CDR1 is DFQATT and CDR2 is SNEGSKA (reference sequence). This CDR3 comprises 11 residues. The CDR3 reads CSANQVHEQFF. CDR3 coding DNA: TGCAGTGCAAACCAAGTCCATGAGCAGTTCTTC.

The chain joins TRBV29-1 to TRBJ2-7, with 7 bases aligning to TRBD2. This CDR3 comprises 17 residues. Germline trimming cut 5 bases from V and 1 base from J; bases unmatched to any gene: 17. Germline assignment: CDR1 SQVTM and CDR2 ANQGSEA. CDR3 residues: CSVHSGGGYGGSYEQYF. The CDR3 region has the DNA TGCAGCGTTCATTCGGGAGGAGGGTACGGCGGATCCTACGAGCAGTACTTC.

This clonotype was seen only a few times. V is TRBV7-2 and J is TRBJ2-2, with TRBD2 identical over 9 bases. Germline lookup yields CDR1 SGHTA and CDR2 FQGNSA. The J segment lost 5 bases and the V segment lost 6 bases, leaving 7 bases of the junction unmatched. The CDR3 contains 15 residues. The DNA of the CDR3 is TGTGCCAGCAGAGGGCTAGCGGGAAGGACCGGGGAGCTGTTTTTT. Amino acid sequence: CASRGLAGRTGELFF.

The chain is built from TRBV9 and TRBJ1-5; 9 bases agree with TRBD1. There are 17 residues in the CDR3. V was pared by 4 bases and J by 7 bases, with 15 bases of the junction left unmatched. Germline-derived CDR1 and CDR2 are SGDLS and YYNGEE. Here the CDR3 reads CASSPTDRGIFLQPQHF. CDR3 sequence (DNA): TGTGCCAGCAGCCCAACGGACAGGGGAATTTTTTTACAGCCCCAGCATTTT.

This clonotype was seen a few times. The V gene is TRBV27, the J gene TRBJ2-7, with D maybe TRBD2 (7 bases). Germline CDR1 is MNHEY and CDR2 is SMNVEV (reference sequence). The CDR3 totals 14 residues. V lost 6 bases, J lost 4 bases, and 16 bases lay in between. The CDR3 nucleotides read TGTGCCAGCAGAGGGGGGGGGCGCGTGTACGAGCAGTACTTC. Its translation is CASRGGGRVYEQYF.

A few counts support this clonotype. The chain is built from TRBV4-2 and TRBJ2-1; D is perhaps TRBD1 or TRBD2 (7 bases each). Germline CDR1 is LGHNA and CDR2 is YNFKEQ. V lost 0 bases and J 9 bases, leaving 18 bases between the germline ends. This CDR3 has 16 amino acids. CDR3 amino acids: CASSQEGGRLAVEQFF. In DNA form, the CDR3 reads TGTGCCAGCAGCCAAGAAGGGGGCCGGCTAGCGGTTGAGCAGTTCTTC.

The chain uses TRBV9 and TRBJ1-2; D perhaps matches TRBD1 (5 bases). V was shortened by 3 bases and J by 6 bases, with 12 bases between the two germline ends. Germline V gives CDR1 SGDLS, CDR2 YYNGEE. The CDR3 has 13 amino acids. The CDR3 nucleotides are TGTGCCAGCAGCGGAGGGGTTTGGCATGGCTACACCTTC. Its protein is CASSGGVWHGYTF.

The sample holds a few counts of this clonotype. This chain links TRBV7-8 with TRBJ2-1, with D uncertain. Germline CDR1 reads SGHVS; CDR2 reads FQNEAQ. The CDR3 consists of 10 residues. V was trimmed by 9 bases and J by 8 bases, leaving 8 bases between them. The chain's CDR3 is CASLGDEQFF. For the CDR3, the DNA is TGTGCCAGTCTAGGAGATGAGCAGTTCTTC.

The V and J genes are TRBV29-1 and TRBJ1-2; no reliable D call. The CDR3 has 12 residues. The V and J ends lost 1 base and 7 bases respectively, with 10 bases between them. Germline lookup yields CDR1 SQVTM and CDR2 ANQGSEA. The CDR3 region is CSVEAGGSGYTF. CDR3 DNA: TGCAGCGTTGAAGCTGGTGGGAGTGGCTACACCTTC.

In this sample, this clonotype turned up a few times. This chain connects TRBV6-6 to TRBJ2-7, with 9 bases identical to TRBD2. The V segment lost 0 bases and the J segment 1 base; nucleotides outside the gene matches: 7. Germline values: CDR1 MNHNY, CDR2 SVGAGI (reference sequence). The CDR3 consists of 17 residues. CDR3 DNA sequence: TGTGCCAGCAGTTACTCAGGCGGGAGGGCTGGATCCTACGAGCAGTACTTC. It codes for CASSYSGGRAGSYEQYF.

This clonotype was counted a few times. The chain combines TRBV27 with TRBJ2-7, with TRBD2 as a possible D gene (5 bases). The germline CDR1 and CDR2 sequences are MNHEY and SMNVEV (reference sequence). Trimming left V 4 bases short and J 3 bases short, with 13 bases between. The CDR3 consists of 14 residues. CDR3 protein: CASSSGLYHYEQYF. The CDR3 DNA reads TGTGCCAGCAGTTCAGGACTCTACCACTACGAGCAGTACTTC.

This clonotype was observed a handful of times. The chain has TRBV20-1 and TRBJ2-5; 7 nucleotides agree with TRBD1. Trimming removed 0 bases from V and 5 bases from J; junction bases left unmatched: 12. CDR1 is DFQATT and CDR2 is SNEGSKA in the germline V gene (reference sequence). There are 16 residues in the CDR3. CDR3 residues: CSARDVTGAGGETQYF. For the CDR3, the DNA is TGCAGTGCTAGAGATGTAACAGGGGCTGGTGGGGAGACCCAGTACTTC.

The rearrangement uses TRBV29-1 and TRBJ1-4; D perhaps matches TRBD1 (5 bases). The V end was cut by 1 base, the J end by 0 bases, with 18 bases between. Germline lookup yields CDR1 SQVTM and CDR2 ANQGSEA. CDR3 size: 18 residues. The CDR3 loop is CSVEGAEQGVATNEKLFF. DNA of the CDR3: TGCAGCGTTGAAGGGGCGGAGCAGGGAGTTGCAACTAATGAAAAACTGTTTTTT.

The chain joins TRBV20-1 to TRBJ2-1; D is perhaps TRBD1 (6 bases). V lost 3 bases and J 3 bases, leaving 18 bases between the germline ends. Germline V gene lookup returns CDR1 DFQATT and CDR2 SNEGSKA (reference sequence). There are 16 residues in the CDR3. CDR3 DNA: TGCAGTGCTAGTAGGACAGAGCGGCTAGACTACAATGAGCAGTTCTTC. It yields the protein CSASRTERLDYNEQFF.

V is TRBV20-1 and J is TRBJ1-4; no definite D call. The CDR3 covers 13 residues. CDR1 is DFQATT, CDR2 SNEGSKA, per germline (reference sequence). The V end was cut by 3 bases, the J end by 4 bases, with 9 bases between. CDR3 in amino acids: CSARTPGNEKLFF. As DNA, the CDR3 is TGCAGTGCTAGGACACCCGGTAATGAAAAACTGTTTTTT.

This chain links TRBV20-1 with TRBJ2-4; maybe TRBD2 (6 bases). This CDR3 is built from 16 residues. V was cut by 6 bases and J by 4 bases, with 22 bases left in between. Germline V gene lookup returns CDR1 DFQATT and CDR2 SNEGSKA (reference sequence). CDR3 in amino acids: CSAIAQAGQKKNIQYF. The CDR3, as DNA: TGCAGTGCAATAGCGCAAGCGGGCCAGAAAAAAAACATTCAGTACTTC.

The chain joins TRBV5-1 to TRBJ2-7; TRBD2 aligns across 7 bases. Germline lookup yields CDR1 SGHRS and CDR2 YFSETQ. The CDR3 spans 14 residues. The junction had 6 bases not matched to a gene; V was cut back by 0 bases and J by 6 bases. The CDR3 DNA reads as TGCGCCAGCAGCTTGGAGGGAGGGTATGGCGAGCAGTACTTC. Translation gives CASSLEGGYGEQYF.

The J gene is TRBJ2-7, the V gene TRBV28; 7 bases line up with TRBD1. Germline assignment: CDR1 MDHEN and CDR2 SYDVKM. The CDR3 covers 17 residues. With 4 bases clipped from V and 5 bases from J, the junction kept 17 bases outside the gene matches. The DNA of the CDR3 is TGTGCCAGCAGTTCCCACCCGCGACAGGGCGGATCCCACGAGCAGTACTTC. The encoded protein is CASSSHPRQGGSHEQYF.

The rearrangement links TRBV7-2 to TRBJ2-3, with no clear D. CDR3 length: 15 amino acids. Trimming pared 2 bases from V and 0 bases from J, leaving 9 bases between. Germline V gene lookup returns CDR1 SGHTA and CDR2 FQGNSA. DNA of the CDR3: TGTGCCAGCAGCTTACAGCGATCTAGCACAGATACGCAGTATTTT. Translated, it gives CASSLQRSSTDTQYF.

This clonotype came up once. The chain couples TRBV20-1 to TRBJ1-1; D uncertain. Germline loops: CDR1 DFQATT, CDR2 SNEGSKA (reference sequence). The ends were cut back, 0 bases at V and 4 bases at J, with 9 bases in the middle. The CDR3 contains 13 residues. As DNA, the CDR3 is TGCAGTGCTAGAGATAGGGTTACCACTGAAGCTTTCTTT. This sequence encodes CSARDRVTTEAFF.